This record looks at one T cell receptor beta chain sequence and its context. Measured with immunoSEQ multiplex PCR; TCRdb has only the in-frame clones, and not every one. The repertoire has 160,000 or so clones, roughly 90% of them found once; the top ten carry 1.6%. Germline CDR1 KGHDR, CDR2 SFDVKD. V dropped 11 bases and J dropped 5; count of bases not matched to a gene: 13. CDR3 length: 16 amino acids. The sample originates from a study of blood T cell repertoires in COVID-19. The sequencing sample was made of peripheral blood. The TCR comes from a woman aged 45-65 years with acute or convalescent COVID-19. V and J are TRBV24-1 and TRBJ1-6; 8 nucleotides line up with TRBD1. The CDR3 region has the DNA TGTGCCAGCATATCCGGACAGGGTCGGAATAATTCACCCCTCCACTTT. Amino acid sequence: CASISGQGRNNSPLHF.